The next 23 T cell receptor beta chains were all read from a single sample in a study of blood T cell repertoires in COVID-19. Some clones are missing from TCRdb's copy, which holds only in-frame ones; the method was immunoSEQ multiplex PCR. The sample consists of approximately 70,000 clones, about 88% of them appearing once. The sequenced sample was peripheral blood. The receptors here all came from a human donor in a cohort sampled during active COVID-19.

The gene calls are TRBV19 and TRBJ1-2, with D possibly matching TRBD1 (6 bases). Germline assignment: CDR1 LNHDA and CDR2 SQIVND (reference sequence). V was shortened by 0 bases and J by 9 bases, with 17 bases between the two germline ends. The CDR3 covers 15 residues. This CDR3 reads CASSIDSYQGRSYTF. The CDR3 bases are TGTGCCAGTAGTATAGATAGTTATCAGGGGCGAAGCTACACCTTC.

This clone was detected only a few times. This chain joins TRBV12-3 or TRBV12-4 and TRBJ2-5, with D hard to call. V was clipped by 3 bases and J by 5 bases, with 7 bases between them. The CDR3 length is 12 residues. In nucleotides, the CDR3 is TGTGCCAGCAGTTTTTTCGGGGAGACCCAGTACTTC. Its translation: CASSFFGETQYF.

The rearrangement uses TRBV11-2 and TRBJ2-1; 8 nucleotides agree with TRBD2. CDR3 length: 14 amino acids. V was clipped by 10 bases and J by 0 bases; unmatched bases: 5. Germline CDR1 is SGHAT and CDR2 is FQNNGV. CDR3 protein: CATKTSGSYNEQFF. CDR3 in DNA: TGTGCCACCAAAACTAGCGGCTCCTACAATGAGCAGTTCTTC.

This chain connects TRBV9 to TRBJ2-3; no definite D call. Germline lookup yields CDR1 SGDLS and CDR2 YYNGEE. V was cut by 7 bases and J by 0 bases, with 9 bases left in between. The CDR3 length is 13 residues. Here the CDR3 reads CASGAYSTDTQYF. CDR3 in DNA: TGTGCCAGCGGTGCGTACAGCACAGATACGCAGTATTTT.

This clone was observed a handful of times. The rearrangement links TRBV4-2 to TRBJ1-5, with 7 positions matching TRBD1. The CDR3 consists of 15 residues. Germline assignment: CDR1 LGHNA and CDR2 YNFKEQ. After removal of 4 bases from V and 6 bases from J, the junction contained 9 bases not matched to a gene. CDR3 amino acids: CASSLDRVDGQPQHF. The CDR3 DNA is TGTGCCAGCAGCCTCGACAGGGTTGACGGTCAGCCCCAGCATTTT.

The rearrangement uses TRBV18 and TRBJ2-7; D is perhaps TRBD1 (7 bases). Trimming took 2 bases from V and 6 from J, leaving 14 bases between them. CDR3 length equals 14 residues. Germline assignment: CDR1 KGHSH and CDR2 LQKENI. CDR3 DNA: TGTGCCAGCTCACCAGTAGGAGGGGGCGGCGAGCAGTACTTC. Its protein product is CASSPVGGGGEQYF.

V usage is TRBV11-2 and J usage is TRBJ1-4; maybe TRBD1 (5 bases). The germline gives CDR1 SGHAT, CDR2 FQNNGV. The germline V and J ends were trimmed by 4 bases and 1 base, with 19 bases remaining between them. The length of the CDR3 is 18 residues. CDR3 bases: TGTGCCAGCAGCTCATGGGGGGGGAACGGCAGAACTAATGAAAAACTGTTTTTT. This translates into CASSSWGGNGRTNEKLFF. Combining the CDR3 with reference TRBV11-2 and TRBJ1-4 gives the whole variable domain EAGVAQSPRYKIIEKRQSVAFWCNPISGHATLYWYQQILGQGPKLLIQFQNNGVVDDSQLPKDRFSAERLKGVDSTLKIQPAKLEDSAVYLCASSSWGGNGRTNEKLFFGSGTQLSVL.

The chain has TRBV11-3 and TRBJ1-1; D gene uncertain. From germline, CDR1 is SGHNT and CDR2 YENEEA. The CDR3 runs to 13 residues. Deletions cut 5 bases from V and 4 bases from J, with 11 bases between. The chain's CDR3 is CASSPNRVTEAFF. CDR3 sequence (DNA): TGTGCCAGCAGCCCCAACAGAGTCACTGAAGCTTTCTTT.

Here the CDR3 DNA reads TGTGCCAGCAGCCTCGGGACAGGGGAAAAACTGTTTTTT. Its translation is CASSLGTGEKLFF. This chain links TRBV7-9 with TRBJ1-4, with 9 bases that match TRBD1. The trim removed 5 bases at V and 8 bases at J, leaving 3 bases unmatched. Germline V gene sequence: CDR1 SEHNR, CDR2 FQNEAQ (reference sequence). The CDR3 is made up of 13 amino acids.

The chain links TRBV5-1 to TRBJ2-4; D possibly corresponds to TRBD2 (5 bases). Trimming shortened V by 4 bases and J by 9 bases, and 17 bases separated the two germline ends. In germline, CDR1 is SGHRS, CDR2 YFSETQ. The CDR3 covers 14 residues. CDR3 nucleotides: TGCGCCAGCAGCCCCGGGGATGTCGAAGGCATTCAGTACTTC. This gives the protein CASSPGDVEGIQYF.

The chain joins TRBV11-3 to TRBJ2-3; a weak D match, TRBD2 (5 bases). V lost 2 bases and J 6 bases, leaving 12 bases between the germline ends. This CDR3 has 14 amino acids. CDR1 is SGHNT, CDR2 YENEEA, per germline. The DNA for the CDR3 is TGTGCCAGCAGCTTAATCGGGGATCCGGATACGCAGTATTTT. Translated: CASSLIGDPDTQYF.

The V and J genes are TRBV6-2 or TRBV6-3 and TRBJ2-1, with D perhaps TRBD2 (6 bases). V was cut by 3 bases and J by 4 bases, with 16 bases left in between. Germline CDR1 reads MNHEY; CDR2 reads SVGEGT. CDR3 size: 16 residues. CDR3 in DNA: TGTGCCAGCAGTTATGGGGCGGGGAGGCGATACAATGAGCAGTTCTTC. This codes for CASSYGAGRRYNEQFF.

This clone appeared once. The chain employs TRBV19 and TRBJ2-7; TRBD2 matches at 8 bases. The J segment lost 0 bases and the V segment lost 5 bases, leaving 3 bases of the junction unmatched. CDR1 is LNHDA, CDR2 SQIVND, per germline (reference sequence). This CDR3 contains 14 residues. The CDR3 protein is CASSRGGSSYEQYF. Here the CDR3 DNA reads TGTGCCAGTAGTCGGGGGGGGTCCTCCTACGAGCAGTACTTC.

V and J are TRBV5-1 and TRBJ1-5; no definite D call. The V end was cut by 0 bases, the J end by 4 bases, with 11 bases between. Looked up from germline, CDR1 is SGHRS and CDR2 is YFSETQ. The CDR3 spans 15 residues. The CDR3 region has the DNA TGCGCCAGCAGCTTGGGCCCAGGCAAGAATCAGCCCCAGCATTTT. It translates to CASSLGPGKNQPQHF.

The chain combines TRBV2 with TRBJ2-1, with a weak D call TRBD2 (6 bases). CDR3 size: 14 residues. V was cut by 6 bases and J by 9 bases, with 18 bases left in between. Germline assignment: CDR1 SNHLY and CDR2 FYNNEI. CDR3 in DNA: TGTGCCAGCAGGGTTCTTAGGCGGGATGGTGAGCAGTTCTTC. Translation gives CASRVLRRDGEQFF.

The V gene is TRBV3-1 (or the pseudogene TRBV3-2), the J gene TRBJ1-1, with D maybe TRBD1 (6 bases). CDR3 length: 15 residues. Germline CDR1 is LGHDT and CDR2 is YNNKEL (reference sequence). Deletions cut 4 bases from V and 1 base from J, with 13 bases between. The CDR3 protein is CASSRRLQGNTEAFF. Here the CDR3 DNA reads TGTGCCAGCAGCCGGAGATTACAGGGGAACACTGAAGCTTTCTTT.

J is TRBJ2-2 and V is TRBV29-1, with 7 positions matching TRBD1. The CDR3 length is 12 residues. V shed 8 bases and J 5 bases; nucleotides not matched to a gene: 5. CDR1 and CDR2 (germline): SQVTM, ANQGSEA. The CDR3 DNA sequence: TGCAGCCCTGACAGGGTTACCGGGGAGCTGTTTTTT. This codes for CSPDRVTGELFF.

The V gene is TRBV5-1, the J gene TRBJ2-1, with 11 bases fitting TRBD1. The germline CDR1 and CDR2 sequences are SGHRS and YFSETQ. V lost 0 bases to trimming and J lost 8 bases; unmatched junction nucleotides: 7. The CDR3 runs 16 residues. The chain's CDR3 is CASSLAWTGGGHEQFF. The CDR3 DNA follows: TGCGCCAGCAGCTTGGCCTGGACAGGGGGCGGCCATGAGCAGTTCTTC.

This clone was seen more than once but under ten times. This rearrangement joins TRBV5-4 to TRBJ1-1; 8 bases are a match to TRBD1. The CDR3 spans 15 residues. After removal of 4 bases from V and 1 base from J, the junction contained 6 bases not matched to a gene. Germline values: CDR1 SGHNT, CDR2 YYREEE (reference sequence). CDR3 nucleotide sequence: TGTGCCAGCAGCAGTACCGGACAGGGGAACACTGAAGCTTTCTTT. The encoded protein is CASSSTGQGNTEAFF.

This sequence joins TRBV3-1 (or the pseudogene TRBV3-2) and TRBJ1-3, with D unclear. Trimming took 0 bases from V and 1 from J, leaving 4 bases between them. The CDR3 length is 14 residues. Germline V gene sequence: CDR1 LGHDT, CDR2 YNNKEL (reference sequence). CDR3 region: CASSQDKSGNTIYF. In DNA form, the CDR3 reads TGTGCCAGCAGCCAAGACAAATCTGGAAACACCATATATTTT.

The J gene is TRBJ2-5, the V gene TRBV5-1, with 8 nucleotides matching TRBD1. Germline V gene data show CDR1 as SGHRS and CDR2 as YFSETQ. Unmatched junction bases numbered 12, after V lost 6 bases and J lost 5 bases. The CDR3 sequence is 15 residues long. The CDR3 sequence: CASTSSRGRGETQYF. The CDR3 DNA follows: TGCGCCAGCACGTCTTCCAGGGGGCGCGGTGAGACCCAGTACTTC. The complete variable domain, with remaining parts taken from reference TRBV5-1 and TRBJ2-5, reads KAGVTQTPRYLIKTRGQQVTLSCSPISGHRSVSWYQQTPGQGLQFLFEYFSETQRNKGNFPGRFSGRQFSNSRSEMNVSTLELGDSALYLCASTSSRGRGETQYFGPGTRLLVL.

This clone was seen more than once but under ten times. The chain couples TRBV28 to TRBJ1-6; D is unresolved. Germline CDR1 is MDHEN and CDR2 is SYDVKM. The CDR3 length is 14 residues. Trimming pared 2 bases from V and 7 bases from J, leaving 9 bases between. CDR3 DNA: TGTGCCAGCAGTTTAAGCCGGGAAAATTCACCCCTCCACTTT. Translating gives CASSLSRENSPLHF.

The chain links TRBV10-3 to TRBJ1-2; D is uncertain. The CDR3 has 12 residues. Trimming left V 4 bases short and J 8 bases short, with 11 bases between. Looked up from germline, CDR1 is ENHRY and CDR2 is SYGVKD. The CDR3 loop reads CAISGGTEGYTF. For the CDR3, the DNA is TGTGCCATCAGTGGTGGCACCGAAGGCTACACCTTC.